By sample fraction, the clone carrying this T cell receptor (beta chain) is medium-sized. No antigen is known for it. Patients were all untreated before their thyroid surgery. In the source study's methods: In papillary thyroid cancer, a distant-metastasis classifier was built using CDR3 differences across clinicopathological groups. TCRdb redid the clone calls on the PCR reads using MiXCR. The V and J calls shown here were made by TCRdb, not taken from the authors' results. The sample lists some 19,000 clones; more than 30% were seen once. The data were obtained in a study of metastatic and nonmetastatic thyroid tumors. Across the study: Across blood and tumor or nodule tissue, repertoires from malignant and benign thyroid patients were compared with one another.

Whole-study results and caveats: Reportedly, malignant thyroid tumors had significantly higher TCR beta diversity than benign nodules, in blood and tumor.

Sequenced input: tumor tissue. This sequence originates from a female donor with papillary thyroid cancer or a benign thyroid nodule (not recorded which). Some clones in this sample may be carry-over from other donors' samples.

The CDR3 reads CASSSRTSGRAAYEQFF. Written as DNA, the CDR3 is TGTGCCAGCAGTTCCAGGACTAGCGGGAGGGCCGCGTATGAGCAGTTCTTC. The chain has TRBV6-2 or TRBV6-3 and TRBJ2-1; 15 positions match TRBD2. Losses at the gene ends were 4 bases for V and 8 bases for J; bases not matched to a gene: 9. The germline CDR1 and CDR2 sequences are MNHEY and SVGEGT. This CDR3 has 17 amino acids.